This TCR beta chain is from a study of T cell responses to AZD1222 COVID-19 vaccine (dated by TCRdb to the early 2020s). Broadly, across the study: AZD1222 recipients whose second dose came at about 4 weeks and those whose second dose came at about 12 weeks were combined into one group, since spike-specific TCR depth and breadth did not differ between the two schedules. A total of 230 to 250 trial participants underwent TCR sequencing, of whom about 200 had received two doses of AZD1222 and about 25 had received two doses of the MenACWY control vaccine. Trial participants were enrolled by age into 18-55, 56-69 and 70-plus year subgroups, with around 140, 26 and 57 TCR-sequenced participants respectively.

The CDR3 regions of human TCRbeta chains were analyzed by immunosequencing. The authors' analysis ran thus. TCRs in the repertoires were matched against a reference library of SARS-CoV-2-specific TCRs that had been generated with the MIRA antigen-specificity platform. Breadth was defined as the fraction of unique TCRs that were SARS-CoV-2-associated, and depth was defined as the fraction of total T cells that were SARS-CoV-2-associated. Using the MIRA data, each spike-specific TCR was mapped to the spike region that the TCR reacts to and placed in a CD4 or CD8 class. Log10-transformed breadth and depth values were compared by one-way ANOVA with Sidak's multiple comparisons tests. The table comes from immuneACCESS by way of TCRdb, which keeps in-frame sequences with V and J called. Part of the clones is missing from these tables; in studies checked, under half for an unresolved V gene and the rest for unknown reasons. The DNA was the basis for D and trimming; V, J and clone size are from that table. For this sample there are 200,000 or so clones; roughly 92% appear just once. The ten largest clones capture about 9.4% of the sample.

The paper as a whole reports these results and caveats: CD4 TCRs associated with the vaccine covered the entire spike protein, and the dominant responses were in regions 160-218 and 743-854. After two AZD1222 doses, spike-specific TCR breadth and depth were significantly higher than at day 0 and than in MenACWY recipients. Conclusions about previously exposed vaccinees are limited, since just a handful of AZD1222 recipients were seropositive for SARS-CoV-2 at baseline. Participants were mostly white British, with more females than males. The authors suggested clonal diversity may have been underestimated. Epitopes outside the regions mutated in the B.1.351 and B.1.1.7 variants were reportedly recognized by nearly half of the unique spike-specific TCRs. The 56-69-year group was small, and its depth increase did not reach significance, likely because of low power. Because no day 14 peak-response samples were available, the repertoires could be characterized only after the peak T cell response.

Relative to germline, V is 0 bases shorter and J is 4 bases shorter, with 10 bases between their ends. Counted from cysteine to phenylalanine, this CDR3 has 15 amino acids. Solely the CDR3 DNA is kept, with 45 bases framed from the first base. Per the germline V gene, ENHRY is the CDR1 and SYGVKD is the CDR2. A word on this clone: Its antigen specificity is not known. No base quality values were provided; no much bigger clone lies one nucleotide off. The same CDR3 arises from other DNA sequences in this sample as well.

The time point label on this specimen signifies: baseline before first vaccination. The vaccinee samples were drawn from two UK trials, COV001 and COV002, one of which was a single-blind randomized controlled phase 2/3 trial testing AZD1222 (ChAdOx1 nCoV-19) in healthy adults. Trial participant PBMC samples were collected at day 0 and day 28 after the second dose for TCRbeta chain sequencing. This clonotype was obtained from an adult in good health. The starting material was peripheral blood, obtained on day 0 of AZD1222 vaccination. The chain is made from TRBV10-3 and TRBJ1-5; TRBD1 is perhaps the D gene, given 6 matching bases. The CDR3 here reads CAISESGQGNQPQHF. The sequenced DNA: TGTGCCATCAGTGAGTCGGGCCAGGGGAATCAGCCCCAGCATTTT.